One and the same sample provided the 17 T cell receptor beta chains below, sequenced in a study of blood T cells in healthy people across ages. The second PCR ran 7 to 11 cycles with a sample-barcoded 5' primer and J-beta primers. Each CDR3 protein gets one entry after TCRdb re-called the 5' RACE reads with MiXCR. The sample contains some 640,000 distinct CDR3 sequences, approximately 30% of which appear only once. The sequencing sample was made of blood. Receptors were obtained from a woman older than 75 in good health.

The V and J genes are TRBV29-1 and TRBJ2-7; a possible D gene is TRBD1 (5 bases). Germline values: CDR1 SQVTM, CDR2 ANQGSEA. This CDR3 spans 15 amino acids. Trimming stripped 3 bases from V and 7 bases from J, with 22 bases between. CDR3: CSVDADDSTPQEQYF. CDR3 sequence (DNA): TGCAGCGTTGACGCTGATGACAGTACCCCTCAAGAGCAGTACTTC.

This clonotype was counted ten times or more. CDR3 nucleotide sequence: TGTGCCAGCAGCTCGGCCGGGTTCGAGGGCACCGGGGAGCTGTTTTTT. The encoded protein is CASSSAGFEGTGELFF. J is TRBJ2-2 and V is TRBV7-9; D perhaps matches TRBD2 (5 bases). Trimming removed 4 bases at V and 4 bases at J, with 16 bases between. The CDR3 has 16 residues. The germline CDR1 and CDR2 sequences are SEHNR and FQNEAQ (reference sequence).

Concerning this clonotype itself: The junction departs from the called germline gene at one end, perhaps through a read error. The chain links TRBV6-2 or TRBV6-3 to TRBJ2-2; a possible D gene is TRBD2 (5 bases). CDR3 length: 12 residues. The germline V gene has CDR1 MNHEY and CDR2 SVGEGT. As DNA, the CDR3 is TGTGCCAGCAGCTGGCAACCCGGGGAGCGGTTTTTT. It is translated as CASSWQPGERFF.

The chain links TRBV5-1 to TRBJ2-7; 7 nucleotides line up with TRBD2. The CDR3 extends over 15 amino acids. The V and J ends lost 3 bases and 3 bases, in that order; junction bases with no gene match: 9. CDR1 is SGHRS, CDR2 YFSETQ, per germline. The CDR3 sequence is CASSSHSGTNYEQYF. For the CDR3, the DNA is TGCGCCAGCAGCTCTCATTCTGGGACTAACTACGAGCAGTACTTC. The whole variable domain, filled in from reference TRBV5-1 and TRBJ2-7, reads KAGVTQTPRYLIKTRGQQVTLSCSPISGHRSVSWYQQTPGQGLQFLFEYFSETQRNKGNFPGRFSGRQFSNSRSEMNVSTLELGDSALYLCASSSHSGTNYEQYFGPGTRLTVT.

J is TRBJ2-1 and V is TRBV21-1. TRBV21-1 is noted as a pseudogene. The CDR3 extends over 16 amino acids. In DNA form, the CDR3 reads TGTGCCAGCAGCTTCAGTCATGAAAAGAGATACAATGAGCAGTTCTTC. Residues: CASSFSHEKRYNEQFF.

This clonotype turned up a few times. This clone may be a read error of a much larger clone one base away. The rearrangement joins TRBV7-2 to TRBJ2-3; 10 bases are shared with TRBD2. This CDR3 comprises 18 residues. V was pared by 4 bases and J by 10 bases, with 20 bases of the junction left unmatched. CDR1 is SGHTA and CDR2 is FQGNSA in the germline V gene. The CDR3 here is CASSSPSSGGGPWDAQYF. In DNA form, the CDR3 reads TGTGCCAGCAGCTCCCCCTCGAGCGGGGGGGGTCCCTGGGATGCGCAGTATTTT.

The sample holds many counts of this clonotype. The chain carries TRBV12-3 or TRBV12-4 and TRBJ1-5; D possibly corresponds to TRBD1 (5 bases). Trimming removed 6 bases at V and 3 bases at J, with 15 bases between. This CDR3 has 15 amino acids. The CDR3, as DNA: TGTGCCAGCAGCAGAGGGACCCTATTCAATCAGCCCCAGCATTTT. Encoded protein: CASSRGTLFNQPQHF.

A note on this clonotype: It may be a read error: a sequence one base away is much more abundant. The gene calls are TRBV20-1 and TRBJ2-5; TRBD1 might be the D (5 bases). The CDR3 totals 14 residues. The germline V gene has CDR1 DFQATT and CDR2 SNEGSKA (reference sequence). V was shortened by 3 bases and J by 11 bases, with 22 bases between the two germline ends. Here the CDR3 reads CSASTRAVSNEQYF. Written as DNA, the CDR3 is TGCAGTGCTAGTACCAGGGCTGTCTCAAATGAGCAGTACTTC.

This clonotype showed up many times. The CDR3 nucleotides are TGCGCCAGCAGCGGCGGGACAGGATATGAAAAACTGTTTTTT. Protein product: CASSGGTGYEKLFF. This chain connects TRBV5-1 to TRBJ1-4; 8 bases agree with TRBD1. Losses at the gene ends were 4 bases for V and 6 bases for J; bases not matched to a gene: 5. The V gene's germline CDR1 is SGHRS and CDR2 YFSETQ. The CDR3 has 14 amino acids.

A word on this clonotype: An end of the junction does not agree with germline; a read error may underlie this. The chain couples TRBV6-4 to TRBJ2-3; 8 bases map to TRBD1. This CDR3 region has 14 residues. CDR1 is MRHNA, CDR2 SNTAGT, per germline. The chain's CDR3 is CANSAGGSTDTQYF. CDR3 bases: TGTGCCAACAGTGCAGGGGGCAGCACAGATACGCAGTATTTT.

This clonotype was detected many times. The chain links TRBV29-1 to TRBJ2-1, with TRBD1 matching 7 bases. The ends lost 0 bases at V and 8 bases at J; junction bases unmatched: 1. Germline assignment: CDR1 SQVTM and CDR2 ANQGSEA. This CDR3 has 12 residues. DNA of the CDR3: TGCAGCGTTGAAGAAGGGGGCGATGAGCAGTTCTTC. It codes for CSVEEGGDEQFF.

This clonotype was seen a handful of times. A much bigger clone sits one base away, suggesting this may be a read error. The chain is built from TRBV27 and TRBJ2-5; 15 bases map to TRBD2. V lost 3 bases and J lost 11; bases outside the gene matches: 10. Germline V gives CDR1 MNHEY, CDR2 SMNVEV (reference sequence). The length of the CDR3 is 16 residues. The CDR3 sequence is CASSFHGLAGGQEQYF. CDR3 DNA sequence: TGTGCCAGCAGTTTCCACGGACTAGCGGGGGGGCAGGAGCAGTACTTC.

This clonotype appeared a few times. This chain connects TRBV6-5 to TRBJ1-1; the D gene is possibly TRBD1 (5 bases). The CDR3 spans 15 residues. V lost 2 bases to trimming and J lost 6 bases, with 16 bases between them. CDR1 is MNHEY and CDR2 is SVGAGI in the germline V gene. The CDR3 spells CASSYRGGTGSEAFF. CDR3 bases: TGTGCCAGCAGTTACAGGGGAGGTACGGGATCTGAAGCTTTCTTT.

This clonotype was recorded many times. The chain uses TRBV5-1 and TRBJ2-1; TRBD1 or TRBD2 may be the D gene (6 bases each). The ends were cut back, 1 base at V and 4 bases at J, with 15 bases in the middle. Germline CDR1 SGHRS, CDR2 YFSETQ. The CDR3 is 16 residues long. The CDR3 coding sequence is TGCGCCAGCAGCTTGATAGGGACGGGGGCGTACAATGAGCAGTTCTTC. The encoded protein is CASSLIGTGAYNEQFF.

Remarks on this clonotype: The junction departs from germline at one end; a sequencing error may be responsible. The chain links TRBV9 to TRBJ2-7, with D hard to call. CDR1 is SGDLS and CDR2 is YYNGEE in the germline V gene. CDR3 length equals 16 residues. The CDR3 DNA reads as TGTGCCAGCGGCGTAGGGCCACTAAGTTTACCCTGCGAGCAGTACTTC. It specifies CASGVGPLSLPCEQYF. Filled out from reference TRBV9 and TRBJ2-7, the complete variable domain reads DSGVTQTPKHLITATGQRVTLRCSPRSGDLSVYWYQQSLDQGLQFLIQYYNGEERAKGNILERFSAQQFPDLHSELNLSSLELGDSALYFCASGVGPLSLPCEQYFGPGTRLTVT.

As concerns this clonotype: This clone may be a read error of a much larger clone one base away. J is TRBJ2-3 and V is TRBV20-1; 12 bases align to TRBD2. V was clipped by 1 base and J by 6 bases; unmatched bases: 5. Germline CDR1 DFQATT, CDR2 SNEGSKA (reference sequence). The CDR3 is made up of 15 amino acids. CDR3 sequence reads: CSARGLAGVEDTQYF. Here the CDR3 DNA reads TGCAGTGCTAGAGGACTAGCGGGGGTGGAGGATACGCAGTATTTT.

A word on this clonotype: With a much larger clone just one base away, this may be a read error. The gene calls are TRBV7-9 and TRBJ2-5; tentative D call: TRBD2 (6 bases). The germline V gene has CDR1 SEHNR and CDR2 FQNEAQ (reference sequence). The CDR3 loop spans 13 amino acids. V was trimmed by 8 bases and J by 11 bases, leaving 21 bases between them. CDR3 nucleotide sequence: TGTGCCAGCTCTACTCCACGGCGGGGTGAGCAGTACTTC. Translation: CASSTPRRGEQYF.